The 17 T cell receptor beta chains listed next were all sequenced from one sample in a study of identical twins. One entry per CDR3 protein, called by TCRdb with MiXCR from the 5' RACE reads. The data contain over 200,000 distinct CDR3 sequences, around a tenth of them singletons. The material sequenced was memory (CD45RO+) T cells sorted from blood. All receptors derive from a woman younger than 35 in good health.

This clonotype was observed a handful of times. The J gene is TRBJ2-1, the V gene TRBV19, with 10 positions matching TRBD2. Germline V gives CDR1 LNHDA, CDR2 SQIVND (reference sequence). There are 16 residues in the CDR3. The V gene end was trimmed by 4 bases and the J gene end by 7 bases; junction bases not matched to a gene: 10. CDR3 in DNA: TGTGCCAGTAGTAGGCTCAGCGGGGGGGCCTTAAATGAGCAGTTCTTC. This gives the protein CASSRLSGGALNEQFF.

There are many counts of this clonotype. V and J are TRBV30 and TRBJ2-7; no clear D. Germline-derived CDR1 and CDR2 are GTSNPN and SVGIG (reference sequence). The V gene lost 0 bases and the J gene lost 1 base, with 7 bases spanning the gap. This CDR3 contains 13 residues. The CDR3 bases are TGTGCCTGGAGTGTGACGGATTCCTACGAGCAGTACTTC. It encodes CAWSVTDSYEQYF.

As regards this clonotype: Possible read error: a much larger clone is one base away. The chain uses TRBV12-3 or TRBV12-4 and TRBJ2-7; weak D call: TRBD2 (6 bases). Trimming removed 2 bases from V and 6 bases from J, with 14 bases in between. CDR3 length: 14 residues. DNA for the CDR3: TGTGCCAGCAGTTTAAGGGACTGGGGTAGCGAGCAGTACTTC. It specifies CASSLRDWGSEQYF.

This clonotype has only a few counts. The rearrangement links TRBV15 to TRBJ1-4; D is perhaps TRBD1 (5 bases). V gave up 5 bases and J gave up 4 bases, with 14 bases separating them. This CDR3 is built from 15 residues. Per the germline V gene, CDR1 is LNHNV and CDR2 is YYDKDF (reference sequence). The CDR3: CATSPPRGNNEKLFF. As DNA, the CDR3 is TGTGCCACCAGCCCGCCGCGGGGCAATAATGAAAAACTGTTTTTT.

This clonotype was observed at least ten times. V is TRBV5-5 and J is TRBJ2-1; D is possibly TRBD2 (6 bases). The germline V and J ends were trimmed by 1 base and 7 bases, with 12 bases remaining between them. Germline V gives CDR1 SGHKS, CDR2 YYEKEE (reference sequence). The CDR3 sequence is 14 residues long. CDR3 sequence (DNA): TGTGCCAGCAGCTTGTTAGCGGTAACTAATGAGCAGTTCTTC. Its protein product is CASSLLAVTNEQFF.

This clonotype was detected only a few times. The rearrangement links TRBV2 to TRBJ2-6; D is possibly TRBD2 (5 bases). Germline values: CDR1 SNHLY, CDR2 FYNNEI. The CDR3 sequence is 15 residues long. V gave up 5 bases and J gave up 4 bases, with 12 bases separating them. The CDR3 reads CASSFTSTGANVLTF. In DNA, the CDR3 is TGTGCCAGCAGTTTTACTAGTACCGGGGCCAACGTCCTGACTTTC.

The V call is TRBV5-5, the J call TRBJ2-7; 7 bases match TRBD2. The germline V gene encodes CDR1 SGHKS and CDR2 YYEKEE (reference sequence). Trimming at V came to 4 bases and at J to 7 bases, leaving 11 bases not matched to a gene. This CDR3 has 14 residues. The CDR3 protein is CASSPGGVQREQYF. The CDR3 bases are TGTGCCAGCAGCCCTGGGGGGGTTCAAAGAGAGCAGTACTTC.

In this sample, this clonotype turned up many times. The V gene is TRBV2, the J gene TRBJ2-5; no definite D call. This CDR3 is 11 amino acids long. Germline CDR1 reads SNHLY; CDR2 reads FYNNEI. Trimming took off 1 base at V and 14 bases at J, with 11 bases between the two ends. The CDR3 DNA sequence: TGTGCCAGCAGTGAAGACGACTCCCCATACTTC. This translates into CASSEDDSPYF.

This clonotype showed up just a few times. The chain uses TRBV20-1 and TRBJ2-3, with TRBD1 as a possible D gene (5 bases). The germline V gene has CDR1 DFQATT and CDR2 SNEGSKA (reference sequence). Between the trimmed V and J ends, which lost 6 bases and 5 bases, there was a span of 15 bases. The CDR3 loop spans 13 amino acids. For the CDR3, the DNA is TGCAGTGCCCGGCGGACCGACAGAGATACGCAGTATTTT. Translation gives CSARRTDRDTQYF.

The chain has TRBV9 and TRBJ1-1, with unresolved D. The CDR3 totals 14 residues. V was pared by 0 bases and J by 1 base, with 7 bases between. Germline CDR1 reads SGDLS; CDR2 reads YYNGEE. The CDR3 reads CASSVGFQNTEAFF. CDR3 nucleotides: TGTGCCAGCAGCGTAGGGTTCCAGAACACTGAAGCTTTCTTT.

The sample holds a few counts of this clonotype. The gene calls are TRBV12-3 or TRBV12-4 and TRBJ1-1; 11 nucleotides line up with TRBD1. This CDR3 contains 15 residues. The J segment lost 4 bases and the V segment lost 8 bases, leaving 9 bases of the junction unmatched. CDR3 nucleotide sequence: TGTGCCAGCTCCTTAGGGACAGGGGGATTCACTGAAGCTTTCTTT. Protein sequence: CASSLGTGGFTEAFF.

This clonotype was detected many times. The rearrangement links TRBV12-3 or TRBV12-4 to TRBJ1-5; no clear D. The CDR3 has 14 residues. V lost 2 bases to trimming and J lost 0 bases, with 5 bases between them. CDR3 in amino acids: CASSLRVSNQPQHF. CDR3 sequence (DNA): TGTGCCAGCAGTTTAAGGGTTAGCAATCAGCCCCAGCATTTT.

The chain employs TRBV2 and TRBJ2-1; 7 nucleotides match TRBD2. Germline values: CDR1 SNHLY, CDR2 FYNNEI. This CDR3 spans 15 amino acids. V was clipped by 7 bases and J by 3 bases; unmatched bases: 9. The CDR3 sequence: CASTSVLAFYNEQFF. The CDR3 bases are TGTGCCAGCACATCGGTACTAGCGTTCTACAATGAGCAGTTCTTC.

This clonotype was seen more than once but under ten times. This sequence joins TRBV20-1 and TRBJ2-1, with 7 bases that match TRBD2. The CDR3 has 14 amino acids. The germline V gene has CDR1 DFQATT and CDR2 SNEGSKA (reference sequence). Trimming removed 5 bases from V and 3 bases from J; junction bases left unmatched: 7. This CDR3 reads CSAAKGGIYNEQFF. Here the CDR3 DNA reads TGCAGTGCTGCTAAGGGAGGGATCTACAATGAGCAGTTCTTC.

This clonotype was found many times. The CDR3 DNA reads TGTGCCAGCAGGGGACAGGGGTACTACGAGCAGTACTTC. Translation: CASRGQGYYEQYF. This chain links TRBV27 with TRBJ2-7; 10 bases align to TRBD1. This CDR3 contains 13 residues. The junction had 2 bases not matched to a gene; V was cut back by 6 bases and J by 3 bases. The germline V gene encodes CDR1 MNHEY and CDR2 SMNVEV (reference sequence).

This clonotype has only a few counts. The chain has TRBV7-6 and TRBJ2-5; the match to TRBD1 covers 8 bases. Germline trimming cut 7 bases from V and 5 bases from J; bases unmatched to any gene: 12. CDR1 SGHVS and CDR2 FNYEAQ come from the germline V gene. The CDR3 has 15 amino acids. In DNA form, the CDR3 reads TGTGCCAGCATCAAAACAGGGGGAGACGGGGAGACCCAGTACTTC. This gives the protein CASIKTGGDGETQYF.

This clonotype was seen only a few times. CDR3 in DNA: TGTGCCAGCAGCTTAGGATCCAGCAGTAGGGGGTATTTT. Its translation: CASSLGSSSRGYF. V and J are TRBV5-6 and TRBJ2-3; D may be TRBD1 (5 bases). The CDR3 covers 13 residues. Trimming removed 2 bases from V and 14 bases from J, with 18 bases in between. Germline-derived CDR1 and CDR2 are SGHDT and YYEEEE.